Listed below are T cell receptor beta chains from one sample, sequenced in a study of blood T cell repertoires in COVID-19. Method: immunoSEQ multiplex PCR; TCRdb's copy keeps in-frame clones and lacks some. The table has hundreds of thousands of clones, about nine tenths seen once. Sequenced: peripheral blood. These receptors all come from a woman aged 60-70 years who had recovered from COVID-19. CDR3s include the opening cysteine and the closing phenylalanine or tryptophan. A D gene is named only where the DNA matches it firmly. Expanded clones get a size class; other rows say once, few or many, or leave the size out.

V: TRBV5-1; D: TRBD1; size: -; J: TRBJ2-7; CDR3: CASSPGQGVVYEQYF; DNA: TGCGCCAGCAGCCCGGGGCAGGGGGTAGTCTACGAGCAGTACTTC
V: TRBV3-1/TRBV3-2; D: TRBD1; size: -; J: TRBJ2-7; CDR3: CASSQDRAMNYEQYF; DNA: TGTGCCAGCAGCCAGGACAGGGCCATGAACTACGAGCAGTACTTC
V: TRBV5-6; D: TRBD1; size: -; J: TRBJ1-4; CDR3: CASSWDRGNEKLFF; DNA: TGTGCCAGCAGTTGGGACAGGGGAAACGAAAAACTGTTTTTT
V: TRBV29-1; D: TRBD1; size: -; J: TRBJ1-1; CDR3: CSVEPTGQNTEAFF; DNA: TGCAGCGTTGAACCGACAGGGCAAAACACTGAAGCTTTCTTT
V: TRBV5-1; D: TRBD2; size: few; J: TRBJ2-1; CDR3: CASSSPTSAYNEQFF; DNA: TGCGCCAGCAGCTCACCGACTAGCGCCTACAATGAGCAGTTCTTC
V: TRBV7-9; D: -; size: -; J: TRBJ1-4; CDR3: CASSRQAENEKLFF; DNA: TGTGCCAGCAGCCGACAGGCCGAGAATGAAAAACTGTTTTTT
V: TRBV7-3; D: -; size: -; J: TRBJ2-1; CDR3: CASSLTKASRSGEQFF; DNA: TGTGCCAGCAGCTTAACAAAGGCTAGTCGGTCTGGTGAGCAGTTCTTC
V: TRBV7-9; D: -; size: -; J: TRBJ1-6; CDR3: CASSLTPGGRDSPLHF; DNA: TGTGCCAGCAGCTTAACCCCGGGGGGCAGAGATTCACCCCTCCACTTT
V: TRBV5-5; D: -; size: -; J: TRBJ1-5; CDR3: CASSLDREGPQHF; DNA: TGTGCCAGCAGCTTGGATAGGGAGGGGCCCCAGCATTTT
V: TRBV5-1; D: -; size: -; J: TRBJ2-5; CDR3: CASSLDGVRETQYF; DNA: TGCGCCAGCAGCTTGGACGGGGTTAGGGAGACCCAGTACTTC
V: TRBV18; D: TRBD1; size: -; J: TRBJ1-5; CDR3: CASSLSQQGSNQPQHF; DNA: TGTGCCAGCTCACTATCCCAACAGGGGAGCAATCAGCCCCAGCATTTT
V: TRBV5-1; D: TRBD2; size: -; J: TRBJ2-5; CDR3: CASSRASGVGGETQYF; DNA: TGCGCCAGCAGTCGGGCTAGCGGGGTAGGCGGGGAGACCCAGTACTTC
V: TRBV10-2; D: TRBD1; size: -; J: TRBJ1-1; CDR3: CASSDPGTGGTEAFF; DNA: TGCGCCAGCAGTGACCCCGGGACAGGGGGCACTGAAGCTTTCTTT
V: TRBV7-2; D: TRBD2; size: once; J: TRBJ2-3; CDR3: CASSLEGSGGASDTQYF; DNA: TGTGCCAGCAGCTTAGAGGGGAGCGGGGGGGCCTCAGATACGCAGTATTTT
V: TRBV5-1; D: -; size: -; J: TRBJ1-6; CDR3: CASSQVQGDSPLHF; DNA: TGCGCCAGCAGCCAGGTCCAGGGTGATTCACCCCTCCACTTT
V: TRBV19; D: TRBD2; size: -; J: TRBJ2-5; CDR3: CASRASGGRETQYF; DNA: TGTGCCAGTAGGGCTAGCGGGGGGAGGGAGACCCAGTACTTC
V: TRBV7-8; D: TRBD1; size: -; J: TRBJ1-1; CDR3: CASSYDRGLNTEAFF; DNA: TGTGCCAGCAGCTACGACAGGGGATTGAACACTGAAGCTTTCTTT
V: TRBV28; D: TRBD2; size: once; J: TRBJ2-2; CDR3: CASSLPSSGRSNTGELFF; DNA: TGTGCCAGCAGTCTCCCCTCTAGCGGGCGTTCGAACACCGGGGAGCTGTTTTTT
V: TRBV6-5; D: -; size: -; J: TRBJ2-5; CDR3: CASSYLSGETQYF; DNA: TGTGCCAGCAGTTACTTGTCAGGGGAGACCCAGTACTTC
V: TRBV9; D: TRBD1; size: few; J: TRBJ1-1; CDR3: CASSAQGQNTEAFF; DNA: TGTGCCAGCAGCGCACAGGGGCAGAACACTGAAGCTTTCTTT
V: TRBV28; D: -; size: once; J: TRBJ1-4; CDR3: CASSSFRTVEKLFF; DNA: TGTGCCAGCAGTTCCTTCAGGACAGTTGAAAAACTGTTTTTT
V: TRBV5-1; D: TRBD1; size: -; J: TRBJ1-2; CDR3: CASSSGATGDYGYTF; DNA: TGCGCCAGCAGCTCAGGGGCGACAGGGGACTATGGCTACACCTTC
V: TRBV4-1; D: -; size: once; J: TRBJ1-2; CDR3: CASSLEANYGYTF; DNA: TGCGCCAGCAGCCTGGAGGCTAACTATGGCTACACCTTC
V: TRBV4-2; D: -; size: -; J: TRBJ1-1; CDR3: CASSQVNTNTEAFF; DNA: TGTGCCAGCAGCCAAGTGAACACAAACACTGAAGCTTTCTTT
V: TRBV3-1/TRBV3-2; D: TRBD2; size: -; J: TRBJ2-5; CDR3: CASSQWLAGAKETQYF; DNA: TGTGCCAGCAGCCAATGGCTAGCGGGGGCCAAAGAGACCCAGTACTTC
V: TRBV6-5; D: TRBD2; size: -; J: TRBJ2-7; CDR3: CASSYSSGDYEQYF; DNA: TGTGCCAGCAGTTACTCTAGCGGGGACTACGAGCAGTACTTC
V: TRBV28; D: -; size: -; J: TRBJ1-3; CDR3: CASTKTGNTIYF; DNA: TGTGCCAGCACCAAAACAGGAAACACCATATATTTT
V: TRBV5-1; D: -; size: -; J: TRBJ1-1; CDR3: CASSFEAGTEAFF; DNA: TGCGCCAGCAGCTTCGAAGCGGGTACTGAAGCTTTCTTT
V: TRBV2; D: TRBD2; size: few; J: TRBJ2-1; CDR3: CASSRRGLAGHYNEQFF; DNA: TGTGCCAGCAGTCGGAGGGGACTAGCGGGCCACTACAATGAGCAGTTCTTC
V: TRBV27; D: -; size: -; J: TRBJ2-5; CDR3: CASSSQIQETQYF; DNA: TGTGCCAGCAGTTCCCAAATCCAAGAGACCCAGTACTTC
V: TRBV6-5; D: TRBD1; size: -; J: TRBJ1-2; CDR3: CASSRRTGRHGYTF; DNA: TGTGCCAGCAGTCGACGGACAGGGAGGCACGGCTACACCTTC
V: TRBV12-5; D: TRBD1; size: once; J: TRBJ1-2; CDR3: CASGPGNRGGYTF; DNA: TGTGCTAGTGGTCCGGGAAACAGGGGTGGCTACACCTTC
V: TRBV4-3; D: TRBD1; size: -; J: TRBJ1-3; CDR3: CASSQGTGQGSGNTIYF; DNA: TGCGCCAGCAGCCAAGGAACGGGACAGGGCTCTGGAAACACCATATATTTT
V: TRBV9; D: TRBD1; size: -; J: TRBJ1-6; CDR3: CASSPGTGTFNSYNSPLHF; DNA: TGTGCCAGCAGCCCCGGGACAGGGACTTTTAACTCCTATAATTCACCCCTCCACTTT
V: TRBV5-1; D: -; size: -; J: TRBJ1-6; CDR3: CASSLVSRYSPLHF; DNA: TGCGCCAGCAGCTTGGTAAGCCGCTATTCACCCCTCCACTTT
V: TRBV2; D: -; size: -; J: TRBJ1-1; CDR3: CASGEGTNTEAFF; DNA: TGTGCCAGCGGGGAGGGGACGAACACTGAAGCTTTCTTT
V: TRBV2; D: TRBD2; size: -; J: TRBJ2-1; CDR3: CASRESGGAHNEQFF; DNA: TGTGCCAGCAGGGAGAGCGGGGGGGCCCACAATGAGCAGTTCTTC
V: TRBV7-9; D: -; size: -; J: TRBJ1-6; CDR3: CASSSLADHTVGSPLHF; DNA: TGTGCCAGCAGCTCCCTAGCGGACCATACGGTGGGTTCACCCCTCCACTTT
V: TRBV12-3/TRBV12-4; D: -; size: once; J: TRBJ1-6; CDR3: CASSLSGRSPLHF; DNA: TGTGCCAGCAGTTTATCTGGGCGTTCACCCCTCCACTTT
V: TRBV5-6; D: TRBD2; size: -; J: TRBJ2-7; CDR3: CASSLTSGGAGGSYEQYF; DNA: TGTGCCAGCAGCCTTACTAGCGGGGGGGCCGGGGGCTCCTACGAGCAGTACTTC
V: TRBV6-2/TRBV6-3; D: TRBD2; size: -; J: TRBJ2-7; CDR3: CASSYSALAGYEQYF; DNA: TGTGCCAGCAGTTACAGTGCCCTAGCGGGCTACGAGCAGTACTTC
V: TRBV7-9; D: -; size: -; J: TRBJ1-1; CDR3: CASSHQVTEAFF; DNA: TGTGCCAGCAGTCATCAGGTCACTGAAGCTTTCTTT
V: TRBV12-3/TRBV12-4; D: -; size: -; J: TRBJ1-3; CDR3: CASSFTPNTIYF; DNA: TGTGCCAGCAGTTTTACACCAAACACCATATATTTT
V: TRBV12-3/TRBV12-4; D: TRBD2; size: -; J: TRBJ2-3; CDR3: CASSFSGRYTQYF; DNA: TGTGCCAGCAGTTTTAGCGGGCGCTATACGCAGTATTTT
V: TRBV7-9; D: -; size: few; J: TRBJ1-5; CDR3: CASSLAMENQPQHF; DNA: TGTGCCAGCAGCTTAGCCATGGAGAACCAGCCCCAGCATTTT
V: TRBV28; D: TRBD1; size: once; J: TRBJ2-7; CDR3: CASSFQGGFHYEQYF; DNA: TGTGCCAGCAGTTTCCAAGGGGGCTTCCATTACGAGCAGTACTTC
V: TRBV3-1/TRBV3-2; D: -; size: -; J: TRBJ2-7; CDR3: CASSRDLNYEQYF; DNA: TGTGCCAGCAGCCGGGACTTAAACTACGAGCAGTACTTC